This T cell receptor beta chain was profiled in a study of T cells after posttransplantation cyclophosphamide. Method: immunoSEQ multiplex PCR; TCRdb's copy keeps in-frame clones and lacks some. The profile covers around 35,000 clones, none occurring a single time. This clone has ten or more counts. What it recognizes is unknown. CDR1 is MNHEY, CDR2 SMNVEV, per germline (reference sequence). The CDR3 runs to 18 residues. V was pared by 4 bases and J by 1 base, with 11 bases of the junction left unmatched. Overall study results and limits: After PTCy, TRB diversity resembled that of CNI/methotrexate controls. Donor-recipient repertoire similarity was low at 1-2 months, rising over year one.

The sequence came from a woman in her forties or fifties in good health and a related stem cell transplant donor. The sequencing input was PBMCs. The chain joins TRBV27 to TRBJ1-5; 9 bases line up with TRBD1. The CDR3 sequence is CASSSDTGGRWSNQPQHF. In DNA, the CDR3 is TGTGCCAGCAGTTCGGATACAGGGGGCAGGTGGAGCAATCAGCCCCAGCATTTT.